These T cell receptor beta chains were read from a single sample in a study of shared clonotypes between healthy human individuals. The repertoire was sequenced with immunoSEQ multiplex PCR; TCRdb's copy has only in-frame clones and lacks some. The table shows 2 million to 2.5 million clones, with approximately 93% occurring only once. Sequences were obtained from naive CD4+ T cells from PBMCs. The receptors originated from a man aged 18 to 35 in good health. Some clones in this sample may be carry-over from other donors' samples. The CDR3 runs from the conserved cysteine through the conserved F or W. Fields, in order: CDR3 protein, CDR3 DNA, J gene, clone size, V gene, D gene. The D gene is left open where the match is weak. Not every row has a clone size; where given, it reads once, few, many or a size class.

cdr3_aa: CASSPLRAGRQNEQYF
cdr3_nt: TGTGCCAGTAGTCCCCTCCGGGCGGGGAGGCAAAACGAGCAGTACTTC
j_call: TRBJ2-7
clone_size: -
v_call: TRBV19
d_call: -

cdr3_aa: CASSLGRIYEQYF
cdr3_nt: TGTGCCAGCAGCCTAGGTAGGATCTACGAGCAGTACTTC
j_call: TRBJ2-7
clone_size: -
v_call: TRBV4-2
d_call: -

cdr3_aa: CASTLGQEPSYEQYF
cdr3_nt: TGTGCCAGCACCCTGGGACAGGAACCCTCCTACGAGCAGTACTTC
j_call: TRBJ2-7
clone_size: -
v_call: TRBV2
d_call: TRBD1

cdr3_aa: CASGPRGAGVGETQYF
cdr3_nt: TGTGCTAGTGGTCCTCGGGGGGCGGGAGTGGGAGAGACCCAGTACTTC
j_call: TRBJ2-5
clone_size: once
v_call: TRBV12-5
d_call: -

cdr3_aa: CASSSLVSDNEQFF
cdr3_nt: TGCGCCAGCAGCTCACTCGTTAGTGACAATGAGCAGTTCTTC
j_call: TRBJ2-1
clone_size: -
v_call: TRBV5-1
d_call: -

cdr3_aa: CASTPQRHSYNEQFF
cdr3_nt: TGTGCCAGCACCCCCCAGCGCCACTCCTACAATGAGCAGTTCTTC
j_call: TRBJ2-1
clone_size: -
v_call: TRBV7-8
d_call: -

cdr3_aa: CAWTGAVGWETQYF
cdr3_nt: TGTGCCTGGACGGGAGCGGTCGGATGGGAGACCCAGTACTTC
j_call: TRBJ2-5
clone_size: -
v_call: TRBV30
d_call: -

cdr3_aa: CARSHSARPNTGELFF
cdr3_nt: TGTGCCCGATCACACTCCGCCAGGCCAAACACCGGGGAGCTGTTTTTT
j_call: TRBJ2-2
clone_size: -
v_call: TRBV2
d_call: -

cdr3_aa: CASSPSASGSPYNEQFF
cdr3_nt: TGTGCCAGCAGCCCATCCGCTAGCGGGAGTCCCTACAATGAGCAGTTCTTC
j_call: TRBJ2-1
clone_size: -
v_call: TRBV5-5
d_call: TRBD2

cdr3_aa: CASSPGLAGVYEQYF
cdr3_nt: TGTGCCAGCTCACCGGGTCTAGCGGGAGTGTACGAGCAGTACTTC
j_call: TRBJ2-7
clone_size: -
v_call: TRBV18
d_call: TRBD2

cdr3_aa: CASSLRGLAGETDTQYF
cdr3_nt: TGCGCCAGCAGCTTGAGGGGTCTAGCGGGCGAGACAGATACGCAGTATTTT
j_call: TRBJ2-3
clone_size: -
v_call: TRBV5-1
d_call: TRBD2

cdr3_aa: CASSQDGKTQYF
cdr3_nt: TGCGCCAGCAGCCAAGATGGAAAGACCCAGTACTTC
j_call: TRBJ2-5
clone_size: -
v_call: TRBV4-1
d_call: -

cdr3_aa: CATEGGSNQPQHF
cdr3_nt: TGTGCCACCGAGGGGGGGAGCAATCAGCCCCAGCATTTT
j_call: TRBJ1-5
clone_size: -
v_call: TRBV2
d_call: -

cdr3_aa: CASSGLQGSPLHF
cdr3_nt: TGTGCCAGCAGCGGCCTACAGGGATCACCCCTCCACTTT
j_call: TRBJ1-6
clone_size: -
v_call: TRBV7-6
d_call: -

cdr3_aa: CATSRDRGDFSRETQYF
cdr3_nt: TGTGCCACCAGCAGAGATCGAGGGGACTTCTCACGGGAGACCCAGTACTTC
j_call: TRBJ2-5
clone_size: -
v_call: TRBV15
d_call: -

cdr3_aa: CASSLLPVGLTYNEQFF
cdr3_nt: TGTGCCAGCAGCCTGCTTCCCGTGGGGCTAACTTACAATGAGCAGTTCTTC
j_call: TRBJ2-1
clone_size: -
v_call: TRBV5-5
d_call: -

cdr3_aa: CASSGPRLETTTQYF
cdr3_nt: TGTGCCAGCAGCGGACCAAGACTAGAAACCACGACCCAGTACTTC
j_call: TRBJ2-5
clone_size: once
v_call: TRBV7-6
d_call: -

cdr3_aa: CATNAGGRTDYGYTF
cdr3_nt: TGTGCCACCAATGCCGGAGGACGGACCGACTATGGCTACACCTTC
j_call: TRBJ1-2
clone_size: -
v_call: TRBV25-1
d_call: -

cdr3_aa: CASSPAGVGEQYF
cdr3_nt: TGTGCCAGCAGTCCAGCGGGAGTGGGAGAGCAGTACTTC
j_call: TRBJ2-7
clone_size: -
v_call: TRBV5-4
d_call: TRBD2

cdr3_aa: CASSFGSALRVDTIYF
cdr3_nt: TGTGCCAGCAGTTTTGGATCGGCCCTGAGGGTAGACACCATATATTTT
j_call: TRBJ1-3
clone_size: -
v_call: TRBV28
d_call: -

cdr3_aa: CATQSYRVSSGSGGANVLTF
cdr3_nt: TGCGCCACCCAGTCTTATAGGGTGTCTAGCGGGAGTGGAGGGGCCAACGTCCTGACTTTC
j_call: TRBJ2-6
clone_size: few
v_call: TRBV10-2
d_call: TRBD2

cdr3_aa: CASSGIANYGYTF
cdr3_nt: TGTGCCAGCAGCGGAATAGCTAACTATGGCTACACCTTC
j_call: TRBJ1-2
clone_size: -
v_call: TRBV5-4
d_call: -

cdr3_aa: CASSPRDSNQPQHF
cdr3_nt: TGTGCCAGCAGTCCCCGGGACAGCAATCAGCCCCAGCATTTT
j_call: TRBJ1-5
clone_size: -
v_call: TRBV6-6
d_call: -

cdr3_aa: CATRQGASYGYTF
cdr3_nt: TGTGCCACAAGACAGGGGGCGAGCTATGGCTACACCTTC
j_call: TRBJ1-2
clone_size: -
v_call: TRBV2
d_call: TRBD1

cdr3_aa: CASSLAGIEAFF
cdr3_nt: TGTGCCAGCAGTTTAGCCGGGATTGAAGCTTTCTTT
j_call: TRBJ1-1
clone_size: -
v_call: TRBV28
d_call: -

cdr3_aa: CASRVGAGNSYGYTF
cdr3_nt: TGTGCCAGCAGGGTTGGGGCGGGGAATAGCTATGGCTACACCTTC
j_call: TRBJ1-2
clone_size: -
v_call: TRBV2
d_call: -

cdr3_aa: CASRDAGGPGEQFF
cdr3_nt: TGTGCCAGTAGGGACGCGGGAGGGCCTGGTGAGCAGTTCTTC
j_call: TRBJ2-1
clone_size: -
v_call: TRBV19
d_call: TRBD2

cdr3_aa: CASSSAPGQSYEQYF
cdr3_nt: TGTGCCAGCAGCTCAGCACCGGGACAGTCCTACGAGCAGTACTTC
j_call: TRBJ2-7
clone_size: -
v_call: TRBV7-6
d_call: TRBD1

cdr3_aa: CASRGLAGAYNEQFF
cdr3_nt: TGTGCCAGCAGAGGACTAGCGGGAGCCTACAATGAGCAGTTCTTC
j_call: TRBJ2-1
clone_size: once
v_call: TRBV6-1
d_call: TRBD2

cdr3_aa: CASSLTRTHTEAFF
cdr3_nt: TGTGCCAGCAGTCTTACCCGGACCCACACTGAAGCTTTCTTT
j_call: TRBJ1-1
clone_size: -
v_call: TRBV6-5
d_call: -

cdr3_aa: CASSWDRRTDTQYF
cdr3_nt: TGTGCCAGCAGTTGGGACAGACGCACAGATACGCAGTATTTT
j_call: TRBJ2-3
clone_size: -
v_call: TRBV28
d_call: TRBD1

cdr3_aa: CASREVRYGYTF
cdr3_nt: TGTGCCAGCAGGGAGGTCCGCTATGGCTACACCTTC
j_call: TRBJ1-2
clone_size: -
v_call: TRBV28
d_call: -

cdr3_aa: CASSPPGLARNEQFF
cdr3_nt: TGTGCCAGCTCACCGCCGGGACTAGCGCGGAATGAGCAGTTCTTC
j_call: TRBJ2-1
clone_size: -
v_call: TRBV18
d_call: TRBD2

cdr3_aa: CASSLDGTSGKETQYF
cdr3_nt: TGCGCCAGCAGCTTGGATGGGACCAGCGGGAAAGAGACCCAGTACTTC
j_call: TRBJ2-5
clone_size: -
v_call: TRBV5-1
d_call: TRBD2

cdr3_aa: CASSSVGGENIQYF
cdr3_nt: TGTGCCAGCAGTTCGGTCGGGGGAGAAAACATTCAGTACTTC
j_call: TRBJ2-4
clone_size: once
v_call: TRBV6-5
d_call: -

cdr3_aa: CASGGLAGGLTDTQYF
cdr3_nt: TGTGCCAGCGGTGGACTAGCGGGAGGGTTAACAGATACGCAGTATTTT
j_call: TRBJ2-3
clone_size: -
v_call: TRBV2
d_call: TRBD2

cdr3_aa: CASSFWGRPEQYF
cdr3_nt: TGTGCCAGCAGCTTTTGGGGACGTCCCGAGCAGTACTTC
j_call: TRBJ2-7
clone_size: -
v_call: TRBV7-9
d_call: -

cdr3_aa: CASSDLPSRGAGELFF
cdr3_nt: TGTGCCAGCAGTGATTTGCCCAGTAGAGGCGCCGGGGAGCTGTTTTTT
j_call: TRBJ2-2
clone_size: -
v_call: TRBV2
d_call: -

cdr3_aa: CASSGTGGRSMYEQYF
cdr3_nt: TGTGCCAGCAGTGGGACAGGGGGCCGTAGTATGTACGAGCAGTACTTC
j_call: TRBJ2-7
clone_size: once
v_call: TRBV28
d_call: TRBD1

cdr3_aa: CASSYSIVGTNEKLFF
cdr3_nt: TGTGCCAGCAGTTACTCGATCGTAGGAACTAATGAAAAACTGTTTTTT
j_call: TRBJ1-4
clone_size: few
v_call: TRBV6-5
d_call: -

cdr3_aa: CASTPPGGTNSTYDYGYTF
cdr3_nt: TGTGCCAGCACTCCACCAGGGGGGACAAATTCTACATACGACTATGGCTACACCTTC
j_call: TRBJ1-2
clone_size: -
v_call: TRBV21-1
d_call: -

cdr3_aa: CASSQEGQAGRGVTGELFF
cdr3_nt: TGTGCCAGCAGCCAAGAGGGTCAGGCAGGCCGAGGGGTCACCGGGGAGCTGTTTTTT
j_call: TRBJ2-2
clone_size: -
v_call: TRBV5-4
d_call: -

cdr3_aa: CASSPPSGGREQYF
cdr3_nt: TGTGCCAGCTCACCCCCATCAGGGGGCCGCGAGCAGTACTTC
j_call: TRBJ2-7
clone_size: -
v_call: TRBV18
d_call: TRBD1

cdr3_aa: CSVVRTGHTDTQYF
cdr3_nt: TGCAGCGTTGTTAGGACAGGTCACACAGATACGCAGTATTTT
j_call: TRBJ2-3
clone_size: -
v_call: TRBV29-1
d_call: TRBD1

cdr3_aa: CASSFPGYPPSGANVLTF
cdr3_nt: TGTGCCAGCAGCTTTCCAGGTTACCCTCCCTCTGGGGCCAACGTCCTGACTTTC
j_call: TRBJ2-6
clone_size: -
v_call: TRBV7-2
d_call: -

cdr3_aa: CASSGRTGNTGELFF
cdr3_nt: TGTGCCAGCAGCGGACGGACGGGTAACACCGGGGAGCTGTTTTTT
j_call: TRBJ2-2
clone_size: -
v_call: TRBV9
d_call: -

cdr3_aa: CASSLAPPERQYF
cdr3_nt: TGCGCCAGCAGCTTGGCGCCTCCGGAGAGGCAGTACTTC
j_call: TRBJ2-7
clone_size: -
v_call: TRBV5-1
d_call: -

cdr3_aa: CASSPLDRSYEQYF
cdr3_nt: TGTGCCAGCTCACCACTGGACCGCTCCTACGAGCAGTACTTC
j_call: TRBJ2-7
clone_size: -
v_call: TRBV18
d_call: -

cdr3_aa: CASSLGWIGSTDTQYF
cdr3_nt: TGTGCCAGCAGCTTAGGTTGGATCGGGAGCACAGATACGCAGTATTTT
j_call: TRBJ2-3
clone_size: -
v_call: TRBV5-8
d_call: -

cdr3_aa: CSVTGTGIETQYF
cdr3_nt: TGCAGCGTAACCGGGACAGGGATAGAGACCCAGTACTTC
j_call: TRBJ2-5
clone_size: -
v_call: TRBV29-1
d_call: TRBD1

cdr3_aa: CSASPYNEQFF
cdr3_nt: TGCAGTGCTAGTCCCTACAATGAGCAGTTCTTC
j_call: TRBJ2-1
clone_size: few
v_call: TRBV20-1
d_call: -

cdr3_aa: CASSPGTSGYTDTQYF
cdr3_nt: TGTGCCAGCAGCCCCGGGACTAGCGGGTACACAGATACGCAGTATTTT
j_call: TRBJ2-3
clone_size: -
v_call: TRBV7-7
d_call: TRBD2

cdr3_aa: CASSAGGLGNTEAFF
cdr3_nt: TGTGCCAGCAGTGCGGGGGGACTCGGGAACACTGAAGCTTTCTTT
j_call: TRBJ1-1
clone_size: -
v_call: TRBV28
d_call: -

cdr3_aa: CASSLVGLGQPQHF
cdr3_nt: TGTGCCAGCAGTTTGGTCGGGCTAGGCCAGCCCCAGCATTTT
j_call: TRBJ1-5
clone_size: -
v_call: TRBV28
d_call: -

cdr3_aa: CASSSTYIRGRADTGELFF
cdr3_nt: TGCGCCAGCAGCTCCACCTATATCCGCGGGAGGGCGGACACCGGGGAGCTGTTTTTT
j_call: TRBJ2-2
clone_size: once
v_call: TRBV5-1
d_call: TRBD2

cdr3_aa: CASYTSERPGEQFF
cdr3_nt: TGTGCCAGCTACACTAGCGAGCGCCCCGGGGAGCAGTTCTTC
j_call: TRBJ2-1
clone_size: -
v_call: TRBV11-1
d_call: TRBD2

cdr3_aa: CASSQGLLGRRNSPLHF
cdr3_nt: TGTGCCAGCAGCCAGGGACTCCTAGGCCGCCGGAATTCACCCCTCCACTTT
j_call: TRBJ1-6
clone_size: -
v_call: TRBV11-2
d_call: -